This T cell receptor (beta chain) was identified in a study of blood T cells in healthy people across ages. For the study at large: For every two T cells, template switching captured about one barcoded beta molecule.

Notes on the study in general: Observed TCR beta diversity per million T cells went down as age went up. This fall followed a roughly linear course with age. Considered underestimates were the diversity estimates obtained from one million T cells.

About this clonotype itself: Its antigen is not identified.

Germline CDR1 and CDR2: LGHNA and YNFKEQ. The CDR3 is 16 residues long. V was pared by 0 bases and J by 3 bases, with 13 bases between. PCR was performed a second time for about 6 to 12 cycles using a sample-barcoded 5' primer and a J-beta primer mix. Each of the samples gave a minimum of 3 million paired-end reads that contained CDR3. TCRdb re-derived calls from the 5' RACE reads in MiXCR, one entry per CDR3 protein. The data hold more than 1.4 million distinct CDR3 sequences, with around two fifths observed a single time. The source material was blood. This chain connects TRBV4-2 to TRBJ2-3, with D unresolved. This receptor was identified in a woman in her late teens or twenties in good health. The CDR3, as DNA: TGTGCCAGCAGCCAAGATCTCACCTACGAAACAGATACGCAGTATTTT. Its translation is CASSQDLTYETDTQYF.